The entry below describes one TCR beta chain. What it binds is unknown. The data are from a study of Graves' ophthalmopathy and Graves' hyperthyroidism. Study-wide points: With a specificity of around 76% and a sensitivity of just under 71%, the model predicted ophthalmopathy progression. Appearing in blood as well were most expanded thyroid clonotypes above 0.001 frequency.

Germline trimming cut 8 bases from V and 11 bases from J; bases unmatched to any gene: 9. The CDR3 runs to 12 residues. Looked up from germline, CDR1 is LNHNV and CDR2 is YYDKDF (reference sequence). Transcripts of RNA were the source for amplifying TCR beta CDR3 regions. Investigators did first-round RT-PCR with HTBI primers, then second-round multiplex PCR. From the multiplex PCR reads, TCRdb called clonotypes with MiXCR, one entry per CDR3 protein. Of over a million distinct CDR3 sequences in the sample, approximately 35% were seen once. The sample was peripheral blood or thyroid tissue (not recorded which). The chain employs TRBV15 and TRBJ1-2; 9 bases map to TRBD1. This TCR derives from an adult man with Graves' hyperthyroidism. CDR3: CATGQGRGGYTF. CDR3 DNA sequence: TGTGCCACCGGACAGGGGAGAGGTGGGTACACCTTC.